These 10 T cell receptor beta chains share one sample of origin, sequenced in a study of shared T cell receptors in the human thymus. Generated by immunoSEQ multiplex PCR, the TCRdb table keeps only in-frame clones and is missing some. Of hundreds of thousands of clones listed, 85% to 90% are singletons. The data also belong to a second study, concerning human thymus T cells.

The sequencing input was thymocytes. These TCRs come from a boy less than two years old with a congenital heart defect.

The V call is TRBV11-2, the J call TRBJ1-2; D unresolved. Trimming cost V 5 bases and J 0 bases, with 10 bases left between them. The CDR3 totals 14 residues. From germline, CDR1 is SGHAT and CDR2 FQNNGV. CDR3 protein: CASSLTGTNYGYTF. The CDR3 coding sequence is TGTGCCAGCAGCCTCACCGGGACTAACTATGGCTACACCTTC. Looking up the rest from reference TRBV11-2 and TRBJ1-2 gives the full variable domain: EAGVAQSPRYKIIEKRQSVAFWCNPISGHATLYWYQQILGQGPKLLIQFQNNGVVDDSQLPKDRFSAERLKGVDSTLKIQPAKLEDSAVYLCASSLTGTNYGYTFGSGTRLTVV.

V and J are TRBV27 and TRBJ2-1, with 7 bases fitting TRBD2. Germline loops: CDR1 MNHEY, CDR2 SMNVEV (reference sequence). The CDR3 is made up of 14 amino acids. J lost 8 bases, V lost 6 bases, and 10 bases had no gene match. CDR3 coding DNA: TGTGCCAGCAGGCTCGCTAGCGGAAGAGATGAGCAGTTCTTC. It specifies CASRLASGRDEQFF.

The CDR3 region is CASSQGQGSLYEQYF. The CDR3 nucleotides are TGCGCCAGCAGCCAGGGACAGGGGAGCCTCTACGAGCAGTACTTC. V and J are TRBV5-1 and TRBJ2-7, with TRBD1 matching 10 bases. The CDR3 spans 15 residues. The ends lost 4 bases at V and 3 bases at J; junction bases unmatched: 7. The germline V gene encodes CDR1 SGHRS and CDR2 YFSETQ.

The V gene is TRBV28, the J gene TRBJ2-7, with D possibly TRBD1 on 6 matching bases. The CDR3 covers 16 residues. Germline lookup yields CDR1 MDHEN and CDR2 SYDVKM. The V and J ends lost 6 bases and 5 bases respectively, with 23 bases between them. CDR3 DNA: TGTGCCAGCAGCCTAGAGGGGGTTGGGGACGCGGACGAGCAGTACTTC. As protein: CASSLEGVGDADEQYF.

The chain has TRBV4-1 and TRBJ1-3; tentatively, D is TRBD1 (6 bases). With 4 bases removed from V and 0 bases from J, the gap between germline ends came to 13 bases. CDR3 length equals 16 residues. The germline V gene has CDR1 MGHRA and CDR2 YSYEKL. CDR3 in DNA: TGCGCCAGCAGCCCGTACCCGACAGGCTCTGGAAACACCATATATTTT. Residues: CASSPYPTGSGNTIYF.

This chain uses TRBV27 with TRBJ2-4, with TRBD2 matching over 12 bases. This CDR3 comprises 18 residues. The J segment lost 8 bases and the V segment lost 2 bases, leaving 13 bases of the junction unmatched. Germline lookup yields CDR1 MNHEY and CDR2 SMNVEV (reference sequence). The CDR3 spells CASSLPSGRAIVGYIQYF. For the CDR3, the DNA is TGTGCCAGCAGTTTACCTAGCGGGAGGGCCATCGTCGGATACATTCAGTACTTC.

CDR3 loop: CASSPPNDTQYF. CDR3 in DNA: TGTGCCAGCAGCCCACCTAACGATACGCAGTATTTT. The V gene is TRBV11-3, the J gene TRBJ2-3; D unresolved. With 5 bases removed from V and 6 bases from J, the gap between germline ends came to 9 bases. Germline V gives CDR1 SGHNT, CDR2 YENEEA. The CDR3 runs to 12 residues.

The chain employs TRBV27 and TRBJ1-2; no reliable D call. Trimming cost V 6 bases and J 4 bases, with 21 bases left between them. Germline CDR1 reads MNHEY; CDR2 reads SMNVEV (reference sequence). The CDR3 contains 16 residues. The CDR3: CASSPGFGRGGYGYTF. DNA for the CDR3: TGTGCCAGCAGCCCCGGGTTCGGCAGAGGCGGCTATGGCTACACCTTC.

This clone has just one count. The chain employs TRBV11-2 and TRBJ2-7; 7 bases match TRBD1. Germline V gene data show CDR1 as SGHAT and CDR2 as FQNNGV. The CDR3 is 14 amino acids. The V segment lost 5 bases and the J segment 2 bases; nucleotides outside the gene matches: 6. The CDR3 coding sequence is TGTGCCAGCAGCCCACGGGACAGACCCTACGAGCAGTACTTC. Translating it yields CASSPRDRPYEQYF.

The rearrangement joins TRBV29-1 to TRBJ1-2; D uncertain. The length of the CDR3 is 11 residues. V lost 3 bases and J lost 8, with 10 bases in between. Germline CDR1 reads SQVTM; CDR2 reads ANQGSEA. In DNA form, the CDR3 reads TGCAGCGTTGAGTGGGCGGGCGGCTACACCTTC. Translated, it gives CSVEWAGGYTF.